The rows below give T cell receptor beta chains drawn from one sample of a study of blood T cell repertoires in COVID-19. Clones were sequenced by immunoSEQ multiplex PCR, and TCRdb holds only the in-frame ones, with some missing. The sample lists some 96,000 clones, about 90% occurring once. The material sequenced was peripheral blood. These receptor sequences come from a man aged 30 to 45 in a cohort sampled during active COVID-19. CDR3s leave out the opening cysteine and the closing phenylalanine or tryptophan. D genes are given only for firm matches.

D	V	J	CDR3
-	TRBV15	TRBJ2-7	ATSRDETGEALYEQY
-	TRBV6-5	TRBJ1-1	ASRLDSGSATEAF
-	TRBV6-5	TRBJ1-2	ASRPQGPGYT
-	TRBV6-1	TRBJ1-1	ASSERTQNTEAF
-	TRBV28	TRBJ2-7	ASSLYSSYEQY
-	TRBV7-2	TRBJ1-5	ASSLRGQTNQPQH
TRBD1	TRBV18	TRBJ1-2	ASSSGQGLYGYT
-	TRBV27	TRBJ2-2	ASNAQGSGELF
TRBD2	TRBV6-5	TRBJ2-7	ASSYSKTGGRYEQY
TRBD1	TRBV10-1	TRBJ2-7	ASSRNRGLKEQY
-	TRBV10-3	TRBJ2-3	ASHDGRTSTDTQY
TRBD2	TRBV9	TRBJ2-3	ASSVAGGLTDTQY
-	TRBV29-1	TRBJ1-2	SVEDGSDKPYGYT
-	TRBV6-2/TRBV6-3	TRBJ2-7	ASSHPRGGRDEQY
-	TRBV7-9	TRBJ2-3	ASSFLEGRWTDTQY
-	TRBV27	TRBJ2-5	ASSLSRLQETQY
-	TRBV30	TRBJ1-1	AWNGEGRILMNTEAF
TRBD1	TRBV19	TRBJ1-2	ASSGQGANYGYT
-	TRBV12-3/TRBV12-4	TRBJ1-1	ASSFLEEAF
TRBD1	TRBV5-1	TRBJ1-1	ASGQGHTEAF
-	TRBV25-1	TRBJ2-5	ASSDPTVETQY
-	TRBV9	TRBJ2-2	ASSPRGTNTGELF
-	TRBV7-9	TRBJ2-1	ASSGFGRAGTPSYNEQF
-	TRBV5-1	TRBJ1-4	ASSLGTGRENEKLF
TRBD2	TRBV5-1	TRBJ2-7	ASSVGLAGVYEQY